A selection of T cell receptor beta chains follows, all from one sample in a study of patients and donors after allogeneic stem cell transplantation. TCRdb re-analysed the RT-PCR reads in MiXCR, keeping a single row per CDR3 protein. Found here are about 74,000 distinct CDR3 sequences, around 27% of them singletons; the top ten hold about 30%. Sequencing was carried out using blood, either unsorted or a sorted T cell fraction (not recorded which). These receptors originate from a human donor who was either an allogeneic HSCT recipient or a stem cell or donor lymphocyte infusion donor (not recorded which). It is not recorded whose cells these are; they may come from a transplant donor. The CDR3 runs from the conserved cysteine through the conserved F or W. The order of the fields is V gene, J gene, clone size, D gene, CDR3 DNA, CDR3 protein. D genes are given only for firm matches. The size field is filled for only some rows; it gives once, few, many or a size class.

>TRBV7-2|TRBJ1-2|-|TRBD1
TGTGCCAGCAGCTTCTCAGGGGGCTATGGCTACACCTTC
CASSFSGGYGYTF
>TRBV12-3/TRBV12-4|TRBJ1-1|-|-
TGTGCCAGCAGCCTCTTTGGGGTTCGGGGCACTGAAGCTTTCTTT
CASSLFGVRGTEAFF
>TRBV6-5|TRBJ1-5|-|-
TGTGCCAGCAGTTACTCAGCGGGGGCTGGTGATCAGCCCCAGCATTTT
CASSYSAGAGDQPQHF
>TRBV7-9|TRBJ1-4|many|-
TGTGCCAGCACCATAGACATGGATAAAGCGGGACGGAATGAAAAACTGTTTTTT
CASTIDMDKAGRNEKLFF
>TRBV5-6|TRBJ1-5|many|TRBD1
TGTGCCAGCAGCTTGGGGACAGGGAGTCGGCAGCCCCAGCATTTT
CASSLGTGSRQPQHF
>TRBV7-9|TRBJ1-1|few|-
TGTGCCAGCAGCTTATCAGGGACTAACACTGAAGCTTTCTTT
CASSLSGTNTEAFF
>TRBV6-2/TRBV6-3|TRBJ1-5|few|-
TGTGCCAGCAGTTTCCGGGTATTTAGCAATCAGCCCCAGCATTTT
CASSFRVFSNQPQHF
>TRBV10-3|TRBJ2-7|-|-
TGTGCCATCAGATCTACAGGGGGGGACGAGCAGTACTTC
CAIRSTGGDEQYF
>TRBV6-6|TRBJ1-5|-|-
TGTGCCAGCAGTCCCACAGCATATAGCAATCAGCCCCAGCATTTT
CASSPTAYSNQPQHF
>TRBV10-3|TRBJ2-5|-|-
TGTGCCATCAGTGACAGGGAAGAGACCCAGTACTTC
CAISDREETQYF
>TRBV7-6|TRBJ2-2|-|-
TGTGCCAGCAGCTTCCTTACATCCCGGGACACCACCGGGGAGCTGTTTTTT
CASSFLTSRDTTGELFF
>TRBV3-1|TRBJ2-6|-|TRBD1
TGTGCCAGCAGCCCTCGGGACAGGGCTAACTCTGGGGCCAACGTCCTGACTTTC
CASSPRDRANSGANVLTF
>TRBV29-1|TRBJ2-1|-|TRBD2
TGCAGCGTTGACAAGCGGGGGGGGACCTACAATGAGCAGTTCTTC
CSVDKRGGTYNEQFF
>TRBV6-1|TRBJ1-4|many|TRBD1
TGTGCCAGCAGCCGGGACAGGGAGTATAGTGAAAAACTGTTTTTT
CASSRDREYSEKLFF
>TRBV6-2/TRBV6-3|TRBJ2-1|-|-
TGTGCCAGCAGCCCCAGGTGGTACCACAATGAGCAGTTCTTC
CASSPRWYHNEQFF
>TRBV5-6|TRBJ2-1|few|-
TGTGCCAGCAGCTTGGCCGGAATCATAGGGGGCTACAATGAGCAGTTCTTC
CASSLAGIIGGYNEQFF
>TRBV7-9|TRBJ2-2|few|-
TGTGCCAGCAGTAGCTCAGCCGGGGAGCTGTTTTTT
CASSSSAGELFF
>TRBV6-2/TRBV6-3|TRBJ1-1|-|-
TGTGCCAGCAGTCGCACGAACACTGAAGCTTTCTTT
CASSRTNTEAFF
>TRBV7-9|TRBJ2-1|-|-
TGTGCCAGCAGCTTCGGGACCTCGATTGAGCAGTTCTTC
CASSFGTSIEQFF
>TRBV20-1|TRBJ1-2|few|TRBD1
TGCACCCCAGGGGGTAACTATGGCTACACCTTC
CTPGGNYGYTF
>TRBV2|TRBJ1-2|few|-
TGTGCCAGCATTATGACAGGAGGTGGCTACACCTTC
CASIMTGGGYTF
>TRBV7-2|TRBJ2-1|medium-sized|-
TGTGCCAGCAGCTCCCCGTTCGGTGAGCAGTTCTTC
CASSSPFGEQFF
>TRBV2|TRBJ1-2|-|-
TGTGCCAGCATGGAGACTCTTTGGCGGCTCTATGGCTACACCTTC
CASMETLWRLYGYTF
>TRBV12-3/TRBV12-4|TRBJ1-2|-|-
TGTGCCAGCAGTTTCGATGCCTACACCTTC
CASSFDAYTF
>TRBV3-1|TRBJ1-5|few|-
TGTGCCAGCAGCCAGGGGGACCTCTTAAATCAGCCCCAGCATTTT
CASSQGDLLNQPQHF
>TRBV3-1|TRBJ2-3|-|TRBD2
TGTGCCACCCAGCGGGGGACCACAGATACGCAGTATTTT
CATQRGTTDTQYF
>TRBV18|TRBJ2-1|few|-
TGTGCCAGCTCACCATCAGGCCTACAGTACTACAATGAGCAGTTCTTC
CASSPSGLQYYNEQFF
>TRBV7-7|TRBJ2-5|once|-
TGTGCTAGCAGCTTAGAAATTTCTCAAGAGACCCAGTACTTC
CASSLEISQETQYF
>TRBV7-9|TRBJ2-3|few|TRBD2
TGTGCCAGCAGCCTCGGGACTAGCGGGGGAGATACGCAGTATTTT
CASSLGTSGGDTQYF
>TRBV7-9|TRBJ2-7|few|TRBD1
TGTGCCAGCAGGAAATCTCGGGACAGCTCCTACGAGCAGTACTTC
CASRKSRDSSYEQYF
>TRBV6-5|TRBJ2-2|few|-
TGTGCCAGCAGCCCCTCTCTTGCCAACACCGGGGAGCTGTTTTTT
CASSPSLANTGELFF
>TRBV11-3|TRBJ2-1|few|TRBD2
TGTGCCAGCAGCAAGGGACTAGCGGGGGGAGAGCAGTTCTTC
CASSKGLAGGEQFF
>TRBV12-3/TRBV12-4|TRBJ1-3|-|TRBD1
TGTGCCAGCAGTCTGACAGGGGGCGGAAACACCATATATTTT
CASSLTGGGNTIYF
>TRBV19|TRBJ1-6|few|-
TGTGCCAGTAGTCCTGGGACGGACTACTCTAATTCACCCCTCCACTTT
CASSPGTDYSNSPLHF
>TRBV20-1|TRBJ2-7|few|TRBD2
TGCAGTGCTAGCAGATTCCCGGGACTAGGCTACGAGCAGTACTTC
CSASRFPGLGYEQYF
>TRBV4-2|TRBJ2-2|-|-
TGTGCCAGCAGCCCATCAGGCGGGGTGGTCGGGGAGCTGTTTTTT
CASSPSGGVVGELFF
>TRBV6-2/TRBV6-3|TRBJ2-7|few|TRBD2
TGTGCCAGCAGTTACCGGTGGGGACTAGCGGGAGGCTCATACGAGCAGTACTTC
CASSYRWGLAGGSYEQYF
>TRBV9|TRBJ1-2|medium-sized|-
TGTGCCAGCAGCGCGACGGCAAACTATGGCTACACCTTC
CASSATANYGYTF
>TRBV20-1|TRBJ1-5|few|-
TGCAGTGCTAGAGATGAGGGGTTTAGCAATCAGCCCCAGCATTTT
CSARDEGFSNQPQHF